This T cell receptor (beta chain) stems from a study of blood T cell repertoires in COVID-19. Authors' processing steps: Scientists estimated how many nucleated cells there were by amplifying reference gene primers. Measured with immunoSEQ multiplex PCR; TCRdb has only the in-frame clones, and not every one. V and J calls and clone size are copied from that table; D and trimming were computed from the DNA. The sample has 250,000 to 400,000 clones; 70% to 90% are singletons. V was shortened by 1 base and J by 5 bases, with 12 bases between the two germline ends. The germline gives CDR1 SGHRS, CDR2 YFSETQ. The CDR3 totals 14 residues.

V and J are TRBV5-1 and TRBJ1-2; D not resolved. Specimen: PBMCs or T cells enriched from blood (not recorded which). This TCR derives from a woman between 25 and 40 years old who had recovered from COVID-19. The CDR3: CASSLQPGSYGYTF. For the CDR3, the DNA is TGCGCCAGCAGCTTGCAACCCGGGTCGTATGGCTACACCTTC.